Listed below are T cell receptor beta chains from one sample, sequenced in a study of T cell responses to AZD1222 COVID-19 vaccine. Data came from immunoSEQ multiplex PCR; TCRdb stores just in-frame clones and leaves some out. The sample lists approximately 170,000 clones, approximately 95% occurring once. The sequencing here drew on peripheral blood, taken on day 0 of AZD1222 vaccination. The receptors stem from an adult in good health. CDR3s include the opening cysteine and the closing phenylalanine or tryptophan. D genes are given only for firm matches.

-,TRBV7-9,CASSLGDINSYEQYF
-,TRBV7-6,CASSPETKGLNEQFF
-,TRBV6-5,CASSYGGPVSGNTIYF
TRBD2,TRBV6-4,CASSDHGLAGVDEQFF
-,TRBV5-6,CASSSTDSDTEAFF
-,TRBV12-3/TRBV12-4,CASSSYNEQFF
-,TRBV6-5,CASSYRNTEAFF
-,TRBV4-1,CASSQGGGGTRHQPQHF
TRBD2,TRBV25-1,CASSTSGASEQYF
-,TRBV20-1,CSASIGNTIYF
-,TRBV6-4,CASSDSPGSGTDTQYF
TRBD1,TRBV9,CASSVGATGDQPQHF
-,TRBV15,CATSTGRTGRTEAFF
TRBD1,TRBV18,CASSTVTGATEAFF
-,TRBV7-8,CASSLARKGYGYTF
TRBD1,TRBV7-8,CASSSAPGGRFGGELFF
-,TRBV5-1,CASSPWFGEAFF
TRBD1,TRBV19,CASKGGYQETQYF
-,TRBV4-1,CASSQGSRGYSEAFF
-,TRBV4-1,CASSQVPGLGRGELFF
-,TRBV6-5,CASSYYSGNEKLFF
-,TRBV27,CASSLSAPVYGYTF
TRBD1,TRBV5-1,CASSRTGVYQETQYF
TRBD1,TRBV15,CATSRPRQGNNQPQHF
-,TRBV4-1,CASSQDWGLRREQYF
TRBD2,TRBV5-1,CASSLRLAGATGTGELFF
TRBD1,TRBV7-2,CASSESPGTGFTAFF
-,TRBV18,CATARTSNTEAFF
TRBD2,TRBV4-1,CASSQLLAGGPEEQYF
-,TRBV6-5,CASSYPQRKSSYEQYF
TRBD1,TRBV27,CASSQDRVRSPLHF
-,TRBV14,CASSHPGMNTEAFF
-,TRBV6-5,CASSSAVGGYTF
TRBD1,TRBV7-9,CASSSPPDRDSPLHF
TRBD1,TRBV7-9,CASSPTRTGAEKLFF
TRBD2,TRBV6-6,CASSSHGTSSDLLAKNIQYF
-,TRBV20-1,CSASGEAYTEAFF
TRBD2,TRBV5-6,CASRTSGAPWAYNEQFF
-,TRBV5-4,CASSWLRGEQYF
TRBD1,TRBV6-5,CASSLSGTGNNYGYTF
-,TRBV1,CTSSQEPPGALHF